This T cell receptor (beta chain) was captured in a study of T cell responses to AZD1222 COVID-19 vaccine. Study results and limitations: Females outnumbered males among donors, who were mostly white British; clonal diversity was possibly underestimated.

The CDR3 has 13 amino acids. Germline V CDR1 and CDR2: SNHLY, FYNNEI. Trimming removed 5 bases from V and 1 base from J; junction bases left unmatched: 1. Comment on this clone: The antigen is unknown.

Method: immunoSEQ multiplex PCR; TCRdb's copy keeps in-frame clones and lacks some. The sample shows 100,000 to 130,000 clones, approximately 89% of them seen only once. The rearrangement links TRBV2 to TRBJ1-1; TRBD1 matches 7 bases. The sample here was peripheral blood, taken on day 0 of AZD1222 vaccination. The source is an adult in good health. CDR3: CASSWTGNTEAFF. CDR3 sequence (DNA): TGTGCCAGCAGTTGGACAGGGAACACTGAAGCTTTCTTT.